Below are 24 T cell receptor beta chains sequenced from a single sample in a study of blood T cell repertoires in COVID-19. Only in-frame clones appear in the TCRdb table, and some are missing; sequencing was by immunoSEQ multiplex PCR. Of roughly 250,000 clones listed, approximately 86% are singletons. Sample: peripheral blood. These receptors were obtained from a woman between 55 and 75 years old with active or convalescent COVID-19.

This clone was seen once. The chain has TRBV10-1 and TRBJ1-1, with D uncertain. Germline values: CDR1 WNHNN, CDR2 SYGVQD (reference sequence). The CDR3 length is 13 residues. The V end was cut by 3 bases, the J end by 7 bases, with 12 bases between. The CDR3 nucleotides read TGCGCCAGCAGTGATGGAGGCGCCAATGAAGCTTTCTTT. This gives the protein CASSDGGANEAFF.

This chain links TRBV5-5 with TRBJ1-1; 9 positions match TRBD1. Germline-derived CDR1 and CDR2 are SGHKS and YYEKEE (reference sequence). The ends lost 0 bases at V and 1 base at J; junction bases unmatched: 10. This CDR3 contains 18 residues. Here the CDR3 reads CASSLGQGGTLENTEAFF. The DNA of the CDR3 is TGTGCCAGCAGCTTGGGACAGGGGGGGACATTGGAGAACACTGAAGCTTTCTTT. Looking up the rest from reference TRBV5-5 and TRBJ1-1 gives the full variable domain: DAGVTQSPTHLIKTRGQQVTLRCSPISGHKSVSWYQQVLGQGPQFIFQYYEKEERGRGNFPDRFSARQFPNYSSELNVNALLLGDSALYLCASSLGQGGTLENTEAFFGQGTRLTVV.

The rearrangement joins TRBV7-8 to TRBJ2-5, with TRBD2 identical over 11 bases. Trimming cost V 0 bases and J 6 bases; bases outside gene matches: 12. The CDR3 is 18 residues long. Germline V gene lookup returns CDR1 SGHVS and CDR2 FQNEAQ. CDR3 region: CASSLAPRGLAGGQTQYF. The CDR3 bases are TGTGCCAGCAGCTTAGCACCGAGGGGGCTAGCGGGAGGTCAGACCCAGTACTTC.

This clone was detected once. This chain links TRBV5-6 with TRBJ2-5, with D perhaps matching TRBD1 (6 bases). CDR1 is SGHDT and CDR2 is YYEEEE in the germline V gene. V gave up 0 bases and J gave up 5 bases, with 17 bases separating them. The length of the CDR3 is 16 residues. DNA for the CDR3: TGTGCCAGCAGCTTGGCCATGTACAGGGCCGGGGAGACCCAGTACTTC. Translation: CASSLAMYRAGETQYF.

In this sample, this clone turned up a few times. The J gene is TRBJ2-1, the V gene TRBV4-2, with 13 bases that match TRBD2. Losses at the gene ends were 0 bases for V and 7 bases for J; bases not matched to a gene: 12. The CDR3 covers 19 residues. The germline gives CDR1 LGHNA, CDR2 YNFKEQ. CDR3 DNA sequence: TGTGCCAGCAGCCAAGATGACGGCACTAGCGGGGGGGCACTTAATGAGCAGTTCTTC. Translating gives CASSQDDGTSGGALNEQFF.

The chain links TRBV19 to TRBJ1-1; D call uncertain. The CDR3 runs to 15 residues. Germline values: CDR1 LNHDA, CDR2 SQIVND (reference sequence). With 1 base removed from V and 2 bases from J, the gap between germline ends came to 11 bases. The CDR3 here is CASSIGPGLNTEAFF. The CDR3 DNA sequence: TGTGCCAGTAGTATAGGGCCGGGTTTAAACACTGAAGCTTTCTTT.

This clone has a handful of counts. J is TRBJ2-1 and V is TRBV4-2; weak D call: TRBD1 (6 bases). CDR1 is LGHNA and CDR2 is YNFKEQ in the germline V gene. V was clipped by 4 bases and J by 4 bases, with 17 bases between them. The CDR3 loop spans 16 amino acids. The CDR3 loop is CASSPRQDSPYNEQFF. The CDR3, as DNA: TGTGCCAGCAGCCCTCGACAGGATTCCCCTTACAATGAGCAGTTCTTC.

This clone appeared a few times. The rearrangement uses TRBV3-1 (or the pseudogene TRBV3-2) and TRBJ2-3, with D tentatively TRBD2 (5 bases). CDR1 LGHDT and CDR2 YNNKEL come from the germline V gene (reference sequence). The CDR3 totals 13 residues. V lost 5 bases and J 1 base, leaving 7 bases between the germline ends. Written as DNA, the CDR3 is TGTGCCAGCAGCATGCGGGGCACAGATACGCAGTATTTT. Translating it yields CASSMRGTDTQYF.

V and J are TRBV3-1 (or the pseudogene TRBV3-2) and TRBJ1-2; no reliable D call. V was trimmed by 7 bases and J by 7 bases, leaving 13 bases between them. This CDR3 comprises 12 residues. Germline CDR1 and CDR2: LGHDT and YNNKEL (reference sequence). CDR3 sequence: CASIGGGFGYTF. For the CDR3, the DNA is TGTGCCAGCATCGGAGGTGGTTTTGGCTACACCTTC.

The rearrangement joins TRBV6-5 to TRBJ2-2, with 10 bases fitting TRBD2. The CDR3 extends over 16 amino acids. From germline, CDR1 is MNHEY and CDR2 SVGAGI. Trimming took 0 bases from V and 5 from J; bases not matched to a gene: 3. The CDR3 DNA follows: TGTGCCAGCAGTTACTCGCCTAGCGGGAGTACCGGGGAGCTGTTTTTT. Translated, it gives CASSYSPSGSTGELFF.

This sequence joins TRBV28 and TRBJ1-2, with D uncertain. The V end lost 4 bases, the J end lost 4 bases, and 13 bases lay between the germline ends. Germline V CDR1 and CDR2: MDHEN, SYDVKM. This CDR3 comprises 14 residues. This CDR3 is CASSSRGFSYGYTF. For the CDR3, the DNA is TGTGCCAGCAGTTCCCGAGGCTTTTCCTATGGCTACACCTTC.

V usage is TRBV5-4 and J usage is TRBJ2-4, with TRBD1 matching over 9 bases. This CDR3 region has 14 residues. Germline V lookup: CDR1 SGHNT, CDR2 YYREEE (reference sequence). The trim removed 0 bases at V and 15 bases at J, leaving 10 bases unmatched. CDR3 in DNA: TGTGCCAGCAGCTTGGCGGGACAGGGACCACTACCGTACTTC. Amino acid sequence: CASSLAGQGPLPYF.

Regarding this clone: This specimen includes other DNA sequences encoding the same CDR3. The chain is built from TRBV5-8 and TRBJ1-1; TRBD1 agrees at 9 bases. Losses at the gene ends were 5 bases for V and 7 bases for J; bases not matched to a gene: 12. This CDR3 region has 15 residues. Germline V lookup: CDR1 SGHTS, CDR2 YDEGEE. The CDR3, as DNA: TGTGCCAGCAGTCGATGGGGACAGGGACGGGATGAAGCTTTCTTT. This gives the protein CASSRWGQGRDEAFF.

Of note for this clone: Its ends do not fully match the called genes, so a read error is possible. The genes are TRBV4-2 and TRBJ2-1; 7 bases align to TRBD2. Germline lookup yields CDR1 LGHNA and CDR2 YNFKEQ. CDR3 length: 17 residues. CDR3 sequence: CASSQGVAGSGNNEQFF. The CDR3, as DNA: TGTGCCAGCAGCCAAGGGGTAGCAGGGAGCGGGAACAATGAACAGTTCTTC.

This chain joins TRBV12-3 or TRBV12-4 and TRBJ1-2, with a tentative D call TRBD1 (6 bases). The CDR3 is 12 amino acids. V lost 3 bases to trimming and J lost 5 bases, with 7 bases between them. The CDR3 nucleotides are TGTGCCAGCAGTTTGACAGGATATGGCTACACCTTC. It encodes CASSLTGYGYTF.

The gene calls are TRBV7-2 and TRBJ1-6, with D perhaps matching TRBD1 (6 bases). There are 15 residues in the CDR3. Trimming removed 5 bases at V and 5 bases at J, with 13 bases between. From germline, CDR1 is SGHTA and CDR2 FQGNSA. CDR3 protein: CASSPSGVDNSPLHF. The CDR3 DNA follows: TGTGCCAGCAGCCCTTCAGGGGTTGATAATTCACCCCTCCACTTT.

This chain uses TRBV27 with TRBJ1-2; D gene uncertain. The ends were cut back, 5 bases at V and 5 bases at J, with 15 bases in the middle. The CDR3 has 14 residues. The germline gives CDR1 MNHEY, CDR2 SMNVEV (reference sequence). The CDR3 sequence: CASSLSADSYGYTF. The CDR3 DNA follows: TGTGCCAGCAGTCTCTCCGCGGATTCTTATGGCTACACCTTC.

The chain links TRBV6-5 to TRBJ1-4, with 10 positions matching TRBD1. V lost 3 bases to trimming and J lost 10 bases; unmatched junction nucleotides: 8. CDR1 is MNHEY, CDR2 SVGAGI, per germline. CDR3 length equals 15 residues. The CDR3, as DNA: TGTGCCAGCAGTTATTACGACAGGGGGCAGCGAAAACTGTTTTTT. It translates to CASSYYDRGQRKLFF.

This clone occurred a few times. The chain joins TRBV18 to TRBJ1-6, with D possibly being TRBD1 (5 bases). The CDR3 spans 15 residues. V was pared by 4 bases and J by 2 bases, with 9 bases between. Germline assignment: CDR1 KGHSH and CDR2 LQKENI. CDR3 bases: TGTGCCAGCTCACGAGACAGCCCCTATAATTCACCCCTCCACTTT. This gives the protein CASSRDSPYNSPLHF.

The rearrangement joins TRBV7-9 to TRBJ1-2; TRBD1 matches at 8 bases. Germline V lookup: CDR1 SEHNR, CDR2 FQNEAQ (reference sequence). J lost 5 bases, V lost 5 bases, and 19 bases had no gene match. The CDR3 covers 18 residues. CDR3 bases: TGTGCCAGCAGCAACACCCAGGGGGCAGGAGGTAGAGGGTATGGCTACACCTTC. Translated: CASSNTQGAGGRGYGYTF.

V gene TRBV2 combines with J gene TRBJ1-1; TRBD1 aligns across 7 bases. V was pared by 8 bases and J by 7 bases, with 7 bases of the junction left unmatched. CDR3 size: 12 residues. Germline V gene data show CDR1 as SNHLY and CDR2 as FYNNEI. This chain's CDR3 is CASLKRDSEAFF. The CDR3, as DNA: TGTGCCAGCCTCAAAAGGGACAGTGAAGCTTTCTTT.

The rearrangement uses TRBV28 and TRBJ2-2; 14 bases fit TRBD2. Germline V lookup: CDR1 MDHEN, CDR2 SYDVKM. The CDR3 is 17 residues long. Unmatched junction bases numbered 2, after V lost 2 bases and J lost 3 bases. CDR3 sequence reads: CASSLRLAGGDTGELFF. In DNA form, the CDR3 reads TGTGCCAGCAGTTTAAGACTAGCGGGGGGGGACACCGGGGAGCTGTTTTTT.

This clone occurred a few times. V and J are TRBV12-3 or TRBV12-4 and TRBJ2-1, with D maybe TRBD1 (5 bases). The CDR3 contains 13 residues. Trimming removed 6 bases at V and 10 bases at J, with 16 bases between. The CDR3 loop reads CASSPAGHPEQFF. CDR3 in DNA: TGTGCCAGCAGCCCAGCCGGACATCCCGAGCAGTTCTTC.

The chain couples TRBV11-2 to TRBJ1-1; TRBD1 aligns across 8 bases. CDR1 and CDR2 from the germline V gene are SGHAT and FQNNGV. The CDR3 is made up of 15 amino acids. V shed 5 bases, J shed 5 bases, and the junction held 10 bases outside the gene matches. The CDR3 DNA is TGTGCCAGCAGCCCTCGACAGGGGAGCGGGACTGAAGCTTTCTTT. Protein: CASSPRQGSGTEAFF. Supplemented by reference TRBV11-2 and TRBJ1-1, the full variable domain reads EAGVAQSPRYKIIEKRQSVAFWCNPISGHATLYWYQQILGQGPKLLIQFQNNGVVDDSQLPKDRFSAERLKGVDSTLKIQPAKLEDSAVYLCASSPRQGSGTEAFFGQGTRLTVV.